This T cell receptor (beta chain) was captured in a study of blood T cell repertoires in COVID-19. V dropped 4 bases and J dropped 5; count of bases not matched to a gene: 8. Germline CDR1 reads MNHNY; CDR2 reads SVGAGI (reference sequence). CDR3 length equals 15 residues. Per the authors' pipeline: For nucleated cells, counts were estimated from reference gene primer amplification. Using immunoSEQ multiplex PCR, the repertoire was profiled, and TCRdb retains in-frame clones only, with some absent. The V and J calls and clone size are taken from that table; D and trimming were inferred from the DNA. The sample contains around 100,000 clones, approximately 88% of which appear only once.

The sequenced sample was peripheral blood. The J gene is TRBJ2-3, the V gene TRBV6-6; 8 bases agree with TRBD2. The TCR was taken from a man at least 80 years old with acute or convalescent COVID-19. The CDR3: CASSSGGGRIDTQYF. Written as DNA, the CDR3 is TGTGCCAGCAGTTCCGGGGGGGGGAGGATAGATACGCAGTATTTT.